A single sample gave rise to the 32 T cell receptor beta chains below, sequenced in a study of blood T cell repertoires in COVID-19. Libraries were prepared by immunoSEQ multiplex PCR; TCRdb keeps only in-frame clonotypes and omits some of them. Of 270,000 or so clones listed, approximately 88% are singletons. Sequenced: peripheral blood. These receptors all stem from a woman aged 40-49 years who had recovered from COVID-19.

The CDR3 region is CASSLGEEPQHF. DNA for the CDR3: TGTGCCAGCAGCTTAGGGGAGGAGCCCCAGCATTTT. The J gene is TRBJ1-5, the V gene TRBV7-9; D is uncertain. Germline V gene data show CDR1 as SEHNR and CDR2 as FQNEAQ (reference sequence). This CDR3 region has 12 residues. Trimming stripped 1 base from V and 8 bases from J, with 6 bases between.

The J gene is TRBJ2-5, the V gene TRBV14; 8 nucleotides line up with TRBD1. Germline CDR1 is SGHDN and CDR2 is FVKESK. The V segment lost 4 bases and the J segment 5 bases; nucleotides outside the gene matches: 6. This CDR3 has 14 amino acids. The CDR3 loop reads CASSRQGTGETQYF. The DNA of the CDR3 is TGTGCCAGCAGCCGACAGGGGACGGGGGAGACCCAGTACTTC.

The rearrangement links TRBV27 to TRBJ1-1, with TRBD1 matching 10 bases. V lost 5 bases to trimming and J lost 0 bases; unmatched junction nucleotides: 6. The CDR3 runs to 16 residues. CDR1 is MNHEY and CDR2 is SMNVEV in the germline V gene (reference sequence). Here the CDR3 DNA reads TGTGCCAGCAGTATGGACAGGGGGTCGGTGAACACTGAAGCTTTCTTT. Encoded protein: CASSMDRGSVNTEAFF.

The chain carries TRBV6-4 and TRBJ2-1, with D uncertain. V was clipped by 4 bases and J by 0 bases, with 10 bases between them. The CDR3 is made up of 15 amino acids. Per germline, CDR1 MRHNA and CDR2 SNTAGT. The CDR3 region is CASSVTHGSYNEQFF. CDR3 DNA: TGTGCCAGCAGTGTAACTCACGGCTCCTACAATGAGCAGTTCTTC.

This chain joins TRBV19 and TRBJ1-5; D may be TRBD1 (5 bases). Germline V CDR1 and CDR2: LNHDA, SQIVND (reference sequence). The CDR3 totals 14 residues. Trimming pared 3 bases from V and 4 bases from J, leaving 10 bases between. This CDR3 is CASSIGGKNQPQHF. CDR3 coding DNA: TGTGCCAGTAGTATTGGGGGGAAAAATCAGCCCCAGCATTTT. Combining the CDR3 with reference TRBV19 and TRBJ1-5 gives the whole variable domain DGGITQSPKYLFRKEGQNVTLSCEQNLNHDAMYWYRQDPGQGLRLIYYSQIVNDFQKGDIAEGYSVSREKKESFPLTVTSAQKNPTAFYLCASSIGGKNQPQHFGDGTRLSIL.

The CDR3 loop reads CASSTPATGGEQYF. Here the CDR3 DNA reads TGTGCCAGCAGCACACCGGCGACAGGGGGAGAGCAGTACTTC. The chain combines TRBV7-3 with TRBJ2-7; 9 nucleotides match TRBD1. CDR1 and CDR2 (germline): SGHTA, FQGTGA. CDR3 length: 14 residues. The J segment lost 7 bases and the V segment lost 5 bases, leaving 9 bases of the junction unmatched.

The chain recombines TRBV27 with TRBJ2-2; 11 positions match TRBD1. The trim removed 1 base at V and 2 bases at J, leaving 6 bases unmatched. Looked up from germline, CDR1 is MNHEY and CDR2 is SMNVEV (reference sequence). The CDR3 totals 18 residues. CDR3 sequence (DNA): TGTGCCAGCAGTTTATTTGGACAGGGGGCCCAAAACACCGGGGAGCTGTTTTTT. This translates into CASSLFGQGAQNTGELFF.

This chain uses TRBV5-6 with TRBJ2-6; 7 nucleotides line up with TRBD2. The V gene end was trimmed by 4 bases and the J gene end by 2 bases; junction bases not matched to a gene: 12. This CDR3 is 18 amino acids long. Per germline, CDR1 SGHDT and CDR2 YYEEEE. CDR3 sequence reads: CASSPWGGGRAGANVLTF. CDR3 nucleotides: TGTGCCAGCAGCCCCTGGGGAGGAGGGAGGGCTGGGGCCAACGTCCTGACTTTC.

This clone was seen only once. The gene calls are TRBV28 and TRBJ2-2; no clear D gene. Germline V gene lookup returns CDR1 MDHEN and CDR2 SYDVKM. This CDR3 spans 15 amino acids. Trimming pared 9 bases from V and 0 bases from J, leaving 14 bases between. CDR3 residues: CASVSSLPNTGELFF. The DNA for the CDR3 is TGTGCCAGTGTCTCTTCCCTACCGAACACCGGGGAGCTGTTTTTT.

The V call is TRBV29-1, the J call TRBJ2-5, with D tentatively TRBD1 (5 bases). The germline V gene has CDR1 SQVTM and CDR2 ANQGSEA. The CDR3 consists of 13 residues. V was pared by 6 bases and J by 5 bases, with 16 bases between. CDR3 nucleotide sequence: TGCAGCGTGGACGTTACAGGTTTGGAGACCCAGTACTTC. It encodes CSVDVTGLETQYF.

This clone has just one count. The chain carries TRBV24-1 and TRBJ2-1; 8 nucleotides line up with TRBD1. Losses at the gene ends were 10 bases for V and 0 bases for J; bases not matched to a gene: 13. This CDR3 comprises 17 residues. Germline CDR1 and CDR2: KGHDR and SFDVKD. The CDR3: CATAPPGGSSSYNEQFF. Written as DNA, the CDR3 is TGTGCCACAGCGCCACCAGGGGGCTCCAGCTCCTACAATGAGCAGTTCTTC.

The chain is built from TRBV5-4 and TRBJ1-4; 11 bases are a match to TRBD1. V trimming: 1 base; J trimming: 7 bases; junction bases outside the gene matches: 3. From germline, CDR1 is SGHNT and CDR2 YYREEE (reference sequence). CDR3 length equals 15 residues. The CDR3 sequence: CASSLSGTGGEKLFF. CDR3 DNA: TGTGCCAGCAGCTTGTCCGGGACAGGGGGTGAAAAACTGTTTTTT.

The rearrangement joins TRBV27 to TRBJ2-1; no definite D call. V was pared by 3 bases and J by 4 bases, with 4 bases between. Germline CDR1 is MNHEY and CDR2 is SMNVEV (reference sequence). The CDR3 length is 12 residues. DNA for the CDR3: TGTGCCAGCAGTTTCCCTTACAATGAGCAGTTCTTC. The encoded protein is CASSFPYNEQFF.

The sample holds many counts of this clone. This chain connects TRBV29-1 to TRBJ2-3, with D possibly TRBD2 on 6 matching bases. CDR3 length: 14 residues. The V end lost 8 bases, the J end lost 2 bases, and 17 bases lay between the germline ends. Germline-derived CDR1 and CDR2 are SQVTM and ANQGSEA. CDR3 in amino acids: CSLAEIRVTDTQYF. The DNA of the CDR3 is TGCAGCTTAGCGGAGATTCGCGTCACAGATACGCAGTATTTT.

The chain links TRBV3-1 (or the pseudogene TRBV3-2) to TRBJ2-1; possibly TRBD2 for D (6 bases). The germline V and J ends were trimmed by 4 bases and 2 bases, with 12 bases remaining between them. Germline CDR1 LGHDT, CDR2 YNNKEL (reference sequence). This CDR3 is built from 15 residues. The CDR3 DNA follows: TGTGCCAGCAGCCCCCCCGGAGGGCCCTACAATGAGCAGTTCTTC. It yields the protein CASSPPGGPYNEQFF.

The chain uses TRBV14 and TRBJ2-3, with 9 positions matching TRBD2. The CDR3 consists of 15 residues. V was clipped by 4 bases and J by 1 base; unmatched bases: 3. Germline CDR1 and CDR2: SGHDN and FVKESK. The DNA for the CDR3 is TGTGCCAGCAGCCCCCGACTAGCGGGCACAGATACGCAGTATTTT. Residues: CASSPRLAGTDTQYF.

The chain couples TRBV6-1 to TRBJ2-5; a weak D match, TRBD1 (6 bases). The germline V and J ends were trimmed by 0 bases and 4 bases, with 15 bases remaining between them. Germline lookup yields CDR1 MNHNS and CDR2 SASEGT. The CDR3 extends over 16 amino acids. The CDR3 spells CASSEASRGTAETQYF. The CDR3 DNA follows: TGTGCCAGCAGTGAAGCCTCTAGGGGGACGGCAGAGACCCAGTACTTC.

The chain is built from TRBV27 and TRBJ2-2, with D possibly TRBD1 on 6 matching bases. The V end lost 6 bases, the J end lost 4 bases, and 9 bases lay between the germline ends. The CDR3 is 13 amino acids. Germline V gives CDR1 MNHEY, CDR2 SMNVEV (reference sequence). CDR3 DNA sequence: TGTGCCAGCAGGCAGGGGATCACCGGGGAGCTGTTTTTT. It is translated as CASRQGITGELFF.

This clone occurred once. This rearrangement joins TRBV10-3 to TRBJ1-2; D not certain. This CDR3 region has 12 residues. Germline values: CDR1 ENHRY, CDR2 SYGVKD. V lost 8 bases and J lost 3, with 10 bases in between. CDR3 region: CAIAVGDYGYTF. The CDR3 coding sequence is TGTGCCATCGCGGTCGGGGACTATGGCTACACCTTC.

This sequence joins TRBV2 and TRBJ2-7, with 8 bases fitting TRBD2. The CDR3 contains 13 residues. J lost 0 bases, V lost 7 bases, and 2 bases had no gene match. Germline lookup yields CDR1 SNHLY and CDR2 FYNNEI. This chain's CDR3 is CASNREGSYEQYF. The CDR3 region has the DNA TGTGCCAGCAACCGGGAGGGCTCCTACGAGCAGTACTTC.

Points on this clone: Other DNA variants within this sample encode the same CDR3. This sequence joins TRBV5-8 and TRBJ2-3; TRBD2 agrees at 13 bases. Germline CDR1 is SGHTS and CDR2 is YDEGEE. V lost 4 bases, J lost 2 bases, and 4 bases stayed unmatched. The length of the CDR3 is 16 residues. The CDR3 loop is CASSPGLAGLTDTQYF. The CDR3 DNA follows: TGTGCCAGCAGCCCGGGACTAGCGGGGCTCACAGATACGCAGTATTTT.

This chain links TRBV5-1 with TRBJ2-5; 8 bases are a match to TRBD2. From germline, CDR1 is SGHRS and CDR2 YFSETQ. CDR3 length: 14 residues. Trimming took 0 bases from V and 5 from J; bases not matched to a gene: 3. CDR3 loop: CASSLGTSLETQYF. CDR3 coding DNA: TGCGCCAGCAGCTTGGGGACTAGCTTGGAGACCCAGTACTTC.

This chain joins TRBV7-6 and TRBJ2-2; D may be TRBD2 (6 bases). CDR1 SGHVS and CDR2 FNYEAQ come from the germline V gene. Trimming shortened V by 4 bases and J by 7 bases, and 10 bases separated the two germline ends. There are 13 residues in the CDR3. The CDR3 here is CASSSGRGGELFF. The DNA of the CDR3 is TGTGCCAGCAGCTCTGGGCGGGGCGGGGAGCTGTTTTTT.

The V gene is TRBV27, the J gene TRBJ2-3, with D possibly TRBD1 on 6 matching bases. This CDR3 has 17 residues. Trimming removed 6 bases at V and 2 bases at J, with 21 bases between. The V gene's germline CDR1 is MNHEY and CDR2 SMNVEV (reference sequence). The CDR3 reads CASRGALPWRFTDTQYF. In DNA form, the CDR3 reads TGTGCCAGCAGGGGGGCCCTTCCCTGGCGGTTCACAGATACGCAGTATTTT.

This chain uses TRBV11-2 with TRBJ1-1, with a possible D match to TRBD1 (6 bases). The ends were cut back, 0 bases at V and 4 bases at J, with 15 bases in the middle. The CDR3 contains 16 residues. CDR1 is SGHAT, CDR2 FQNNGV, per germline. This CDR3 is CASSLEPARGGTEAFF. As DNA, the CDR3 is TGTGCCAGCAGCTTAGAGCCAGCCAGGGGTGGCACTGAAGCTTTCTTT.

This chain joins TRBV12-5 and TRBJ2-2; possible D gene TRBD2, 5 bases. Germline values: CDR1 LGHNT, CDR2 FRNRAP. With 6 bases removed from V and 6 bases from J, the gap between germline ends came to 14 bases. The CDR3 has 14 residues. The chain's CDR3 is CASGPSRGSGELFF. CDR3 nucleotides: TGTGCTAGTGGCCCATCTCGCGGGTCCGGGGAGCTGTTTTTT.

The DNA of the CDR3 is TGTGCCAGCAGCTTCGGGGACTCCACGGGGGACTATGGCTACACCTTC. Protein: CASSFGDSTGDYGYTF. The J gene is TRBJ1-2, the V gene TRBV7-9, with D perhaps TRBD1 (5 bases). CDR3 length: 16 residues. Germline V gene lookup returns CDR1 SEHNR and CDR2 FQNEAQ (reference sequence). V was shortened by 3 bases and J by 3 bases, with 17 bases between the two germline ends. Based on the CDR3 plus reference TRBV7-9 and TRBJ1-2, the full variable domain is DTGVSQNPRHKITKRGQNVTFRCDPISEHNRLYWYRQTLGQGPEFLTYFQNEAQLEKSRLLSDRFSAERPKGSFSTLEIQRTEQGDSAMYLCASSFGDSTGDYGYTFGSGTRLTVV.

The gene calls are TRBV11-3 and TRBJ2-3; 10 nucleotides align to TRBD2. Unmatched junction bases numbered 2, after V lost 4 bases and J lost 1 base. Germline V gene lookup returns CDR1 SGHNT and CDR2 YENEEA. The CDR3 has 15 amino acids. Here the CDR3 reads CASSSGTSGTDTQYF. The DNA for the CDR3 is TGTGCCAGCAGCTCCGGGACTAGCGGCACAGATACGCAGTATTTT.

This chain links TRBV5-1 with TRBJ2-5, with 16 bases lining up with TRBD2. Trimming took 4 bases from V and 4 from J; bases not matched to a gene: 13. Germline lookup yields CDR1 SGHRS and CDR2 YFSETQ. The CDR3 covers 19 residues. This CDR3 reads CASSPGTSGGVGYRETQYF. The CDR3, as DNA: TGCGCCAGCAGCCCGGGGACTAGCGGGGGGGTCGGTTATCGAGAGACCCAGTACTTC.

The genes are TRBV18 and TRBJ2-1; TRBD2 matches at 7 bases. Germline trimming cut 0 bases from V and 2 bases from J; bases unmatched to any gene: 4. Looked up from germline, CDR1 is KGHSH and CDR2 is LQKENI. The CDR3 contains 16 residues. The CDR3, as DNA: TGTGCCAGCTCACCACCGGGGGGGACCACCTACAATGAGCAGTTCTTC. Amino acids: CASSPPGGTTYNEQFF.

The rearrangement links TRBV6-5 to TRBJ2-7; D is perhaps TRBD2 (6 bases). CDR1 is MNHEY and CDR2 is SVGAGI in the germline V gene. This CDR3 region has 15 residues. Trimming pared 7 bases from V and 5 bases from J, leaving 21 bases between. The chain's CDR3 is CASTERSGGADEQYF. DNA for the CDR3: TGTGCCAGCACCGAAAGGTCCGGGGGTGCCGACGAGCAGTACTTC.

This clone has only one observation. J is TRBJ2-1 and V is TRBV24-1; 8 bases agree with TRBD1. CDR1 is KGHDR and CDR2 is SFDVKD in the germline V gene. J gave up 0 bases and V 8 bases, and 11 bases lay outside the gene matches. This CDR3 has 17 amino acids. The CDR3 DNA reads as TGTGCCACCACGGGACAGGATGGATCTAGCTCCTACAATGAGCAGTTCTTC. It yields the protein CATTGQDGSSSYNEQFF.